This T cell receptor (beta chain) was obtained from a study of T cell repertoires in cytomegalovirus infection. The sample holds a few counts of this clonotype. The germline V gene has CDR1 MNHEY and CDR2 SMNVEV (reference sequence). V was trimmed by 0 bases and J by 5 bases, leaving 10 bases between them. There are 14 residues in the CDR3. In TCRdb, the reads were re-called with MiXCR into one record per CDR3 protein. This sample carries over 450,000 distinct CDR3 sequences, around 10% of them seen once, and the ten largest clones take about 9.4%. The J gene is TRBJ1-2, the V gene TRBV27; D is uncertain. This TCR came from a human donor in good health (CMV status not recorded). Some clones in this sample may be carry-over from other donors' samples. What was sequenced was PBMCs. The CDR3 loop reads CASSLSSRGYGYTF. CDR3 bases: TGTGCCAGCAGTTTATCGAGCAGAGGGTATGGCTACACCTTC.